This TCR beta chain was captured by sequencing in a study of shared clonotypes between healthy human individuals. The V and J ends lost 3 bases and 0 bases respectively, with 12 bases between them. The germline gives CDR1 SGHAT, CDR2 FQNNGV. The CDR3 totals 15 residues. Of note for this clone: Its antigen is not known.

Broader study findings: Generally, naive subsets (rather than memory subsets) showed larger estimated richness.

An assay was performed, and its level was deep. The protocol was immunoSEQ multiplex PCR, while the TCRdb copy is restricted to in-frame clones and leaves out a portion. The sample holds roughly 850,000 clones, 90% to 98% seen once. CD45RO negativity and positive selection for CCR7 defined naive CD8 cells, a population that excluded terminally differentiated effector memory CD45RA+ cells. Every contributor of samples was a Caucasian grown-up residing in Nashville, Tennessee. The sequenced sample was naive CD8+ T cells sorted from blood. The clonotype was recovered from a man aged 25 to 40 in good health. The chain couples TRBV11-2 to TRBJ2-7; TRBD2 is a possible D gene (6 bases). In nucleotides, the CDR3 is TGTGCCAGCAGCTTTGGCCGGGACTCCTCCTACGAGCAGTACTTC. Translating gives CASSFGRDSSYEQYF. Using reference TRBV11-2 and TRBJ2-7 for the parts outside the CDR3, the full variable domain is EAGVAQSPRYKIIEKRQSVAFWCNPISGHATLYWYQQILGQGPKLLIQFQNNGVVDDSQLPKDRFSAERLKGVDSTLKIQPAKLEDSAVYLCASSFGRDSSYEQYFGPGTRLTVT.